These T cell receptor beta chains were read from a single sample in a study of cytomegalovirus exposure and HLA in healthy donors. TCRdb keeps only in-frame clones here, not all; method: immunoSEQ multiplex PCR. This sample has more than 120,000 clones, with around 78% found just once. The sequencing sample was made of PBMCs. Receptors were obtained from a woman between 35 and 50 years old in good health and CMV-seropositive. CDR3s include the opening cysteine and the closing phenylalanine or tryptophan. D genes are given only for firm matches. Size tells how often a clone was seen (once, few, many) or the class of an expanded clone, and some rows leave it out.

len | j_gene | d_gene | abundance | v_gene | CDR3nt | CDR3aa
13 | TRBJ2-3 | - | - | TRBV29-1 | TGCAGCTCGAGGGAGGGGGGCACAGATACGCAGTATTTT | CSSREGGTDTQYF
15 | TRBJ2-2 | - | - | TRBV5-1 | TGCGCCAGCAGCTTGGGGGCCAGCAACACCGGGGAGCTGTTTTTT | CASSLGASNTGELFF
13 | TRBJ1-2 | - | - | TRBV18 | TGTGCCAGCTCACCTGAGGAGGGAAGGGGCTACACCTTC | CASSPEEGRGYTF
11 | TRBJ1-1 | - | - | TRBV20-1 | TGCAGTGCTAAGCTGAACACTGAAGCTTTCTTT | CSAKLNTEAFF
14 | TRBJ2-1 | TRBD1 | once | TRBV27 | TGTGCCAGCGGACGACAGGGCTCCTACAATGAGCAGTTCTTC | CASGRQGSYNEQFF
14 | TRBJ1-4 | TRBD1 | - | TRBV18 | TGTGCCAGCTCACCACGGACAGGTGGTGAAAAACTGTTTTTT | CASSPRTGGEKLFF
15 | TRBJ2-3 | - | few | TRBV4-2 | TGTGCCAGCAGCCAAGAGCGGGTGAGCACAGATACGCAGTATTTT | CASSQERVSTDTQYF
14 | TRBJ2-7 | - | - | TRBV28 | TGTGCCAGCAGGACGACAGGAGGCACCTACGAGCAGTACTTC | CASRTTGGTYEQYF
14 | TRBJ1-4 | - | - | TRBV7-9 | TGTGCCAGCAGCTCAACAGGGTTGGGTGAAAAACTGTTTTTT | CASSSTGLGEKLFF
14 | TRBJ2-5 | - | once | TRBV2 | TGTGCCAGCAGTGAAAATGGCTGGCAAGAGACCCAGTACTTC | CASSENGWQETQYF
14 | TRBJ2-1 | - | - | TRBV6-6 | TGTGCCAGCAGTTACCGGGACTCCTACAATGAGCAGTTCTTC | CASSYRDSYNEQFF
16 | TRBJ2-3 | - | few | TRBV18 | TGTGCCAGCTCACTCTTCCCACTAGCATTAACTTCTACGCAGTATTTT | CASSLFPLALTSTQYF
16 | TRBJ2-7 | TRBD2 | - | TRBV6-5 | TGTGCCAGCAGTTACTCGGGGACTAGCGGGAAAGACGAGCAGTACTTC | CASSYSGTSGKDEQYF
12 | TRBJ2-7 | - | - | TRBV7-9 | TGTGCCAGCAGCTGGAGCTCCTACGAGCAGTACTTC | CASSWSSYEQYF
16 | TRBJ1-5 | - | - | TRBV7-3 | TGTGCCAGCAGCCCCAGGGACAAAAAAGGCAATCAGCCCCAGCATTTT | CASSPRDKKGNQPQHF
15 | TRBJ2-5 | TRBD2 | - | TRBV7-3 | TGTTCCAGCAGCCTCGTGGGGGGGACCCAAGAGACCCAGTACTTC | CSSSLVGGTQETQYF
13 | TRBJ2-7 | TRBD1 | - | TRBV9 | TGTGCCAGCAGCGCCCAGACAGGGAACGAGCAGTACTTC | CASSAQTGNEQYF
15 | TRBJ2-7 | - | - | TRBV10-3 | TGTGCCATCAGTGAATCCGTTATCAACACCTACGAGCAGTACTTC | CAISESVINTYEQYF
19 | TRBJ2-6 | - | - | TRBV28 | TGTGCCAGCAGACGAATGCAGGGGTTGAGTTACTCTGGGGCCAACGTCCTGACTTTC | CASRRMQGLSYSGANVLTF
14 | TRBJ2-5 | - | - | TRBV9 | TGTGCCAGCAGCGTAGCGACGGGGGTAGAGACCCAGTACTTC | CASSVATGVETQYF
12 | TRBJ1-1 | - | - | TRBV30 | TGTGCCTGGAGTGTAGTCTTGGGGCAGGCTTTCTTT | CAWSVVLGQAFF
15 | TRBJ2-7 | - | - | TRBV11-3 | TGTGCCAGCAGCCTACCGGGACGGGGGAGATTGGAGCAGTACTTC | CASSLPGRGRLEQYF
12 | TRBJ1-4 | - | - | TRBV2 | TGTGCCGTAGGGGGGGAGAATGAAAAACTGTTTTTT | CAVGGENEKLFF
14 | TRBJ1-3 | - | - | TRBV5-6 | TGTGCCAGCACGGGTCTGAGCTCTGGAAACACCATATATTTT | CASTGLSSGNTIYF
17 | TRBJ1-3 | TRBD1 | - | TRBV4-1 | TGCGCCAGCAGCAGGCCGGGACAGGACCACTCTGGAAACACCATATATTTT | CASSRPGQDHSGNTIYF
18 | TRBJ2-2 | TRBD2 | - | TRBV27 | TGTGCCAGCAGTTTATCCGCTAGCGGGAGAGCGAACACCGGGGAGCTGTTTTTT | CASSLSASGRANTGELFF
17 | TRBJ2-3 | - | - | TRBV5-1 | TGCGCCAGCAGCTTAGACGGGAGAAGGGGAGGTACAGATACGCAGTATTTT | CASSLDGRRGGTDTQYF
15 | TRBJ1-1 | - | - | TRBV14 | TGTGCCAGCAGCCAGATCGCGGGGGGCGGCACTGAAGCTTTCTTT | CASSQIAGGGTEAFF
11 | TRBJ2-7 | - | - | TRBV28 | TGTGCCAGCAGTAGGGGCTACGAGCAGTACTTC | CASSRGYEQYF
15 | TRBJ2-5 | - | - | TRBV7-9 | TGTGCCAGCAGCTTGGGGGGAGCCTTCCAAGAGACCCAGTACTTC | CASSLGGAFQETQYF
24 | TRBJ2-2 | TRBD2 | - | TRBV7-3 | TGTGCCAGCAGCTTAAGGTTCTGGACTAGCGGGAGACCAAACGAGACTTCGAACACCGGGGAGCTGTTTTTT | CASSLRFWTSGRPNETSNTGELFF
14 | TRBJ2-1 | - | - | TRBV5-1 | TGCGCCAGCAGTCCGGACAGAGCCCTGAATGAGCAGTTCTTC | CASSPDRALNEQFF
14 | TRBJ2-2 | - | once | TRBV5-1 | TGCGCCAGCAGCGGGGGACTGGACACCGGGGAGCTGTTTTTT | CASSGGLDTGELFF
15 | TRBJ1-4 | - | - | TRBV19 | TGTGCCAGTAGTTCGGCCAGGGTCGGATCTGAAAAACTGTTTTTT | CASSSARVGSEKLFF
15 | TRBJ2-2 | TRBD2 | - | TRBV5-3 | TGTGCCAGAAGCCTGATAGCGGGGTCCACCGGGGAGCTGTTTTTT | CARSLIAGSTGELFF
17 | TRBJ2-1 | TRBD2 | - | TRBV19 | TGTGCCAGTAGTCCGCTCTGGGGGGAGACTAGCATGGGGATTGAGATCTTC | CASSPLWGETSMGIEIF
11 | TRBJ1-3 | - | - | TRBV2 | TGTGCCAGCAGTCGCGGGTACACCATATATTTT | CASSRGYTIYF
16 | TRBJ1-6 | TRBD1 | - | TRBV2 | TGTGCCGCCCGGACAGGGCAGATACCCTATAATTCACCCCTCCACTTT | CAARTGQIPYNSPLHF
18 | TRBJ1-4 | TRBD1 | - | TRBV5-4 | TGTGCCAGCAGCTTCTCGACAGGGGTCAGAGCAACTAATGAAAAACTGTTTTTT | CASSFSTGVRATNEKLFF
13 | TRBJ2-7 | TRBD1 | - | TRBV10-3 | TGTGCCATCAGTGGGACAGGGTGGCACGAGCAGTACTTC | CAISGTGWHEQYF
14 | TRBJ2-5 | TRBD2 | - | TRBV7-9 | TGTGCCAGCAGCTTAATCGGACTAGTCGAGACCCAGTACTTC | CASSLIGLVETQYF
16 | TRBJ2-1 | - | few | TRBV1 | TGCACCAGCAGCCAAGAAGGACTAGCGGGAATGTATGAGCAGTTCTTC | CTSSQEGLAGMYEQFF
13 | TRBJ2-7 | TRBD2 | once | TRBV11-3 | TGTGCCAGCAGCTTCCTAGCGGGGCGGGAGCAGTACTTC | CASSFLAGREQYF
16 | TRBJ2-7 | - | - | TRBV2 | TGTGCCAGCAGTGAACCGGACATGGTGAGCTCCTACGAGCAGTACTTC | CASSEPDMVSSYEQYF
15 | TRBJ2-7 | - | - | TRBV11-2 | TGTGCCAGCAGCCCCTCCGGGACTTACTCCTACGAGCAGTACTTC | CASSPSGTYSYEQYF
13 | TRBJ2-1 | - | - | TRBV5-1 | TGCGCCAGCAGTTCTAGGGAGGCCAATGAGCAGTTCTTC | CASSSREANEQFF
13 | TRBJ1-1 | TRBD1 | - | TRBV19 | TGTGCCAGTAGGGACGACAGGGGCGGTGAAGCTTTCTTT | CASRDDRGGEAFF
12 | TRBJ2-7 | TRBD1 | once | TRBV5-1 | TGCGCCAGCAGCTACAGGGGGAGCGAGCAGTACTTC | CASSYRGSEQYF
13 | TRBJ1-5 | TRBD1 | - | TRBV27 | TGTGCCAGCTCCGGGCAGGGGGGCCAGCCCCAGCATTTT | CASSGQGGQPQHF
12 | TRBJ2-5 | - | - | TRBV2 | TGTGCCAGCAGTGTTGAGTTGGAGACCCAGTACTTC | CASSVELETQYF